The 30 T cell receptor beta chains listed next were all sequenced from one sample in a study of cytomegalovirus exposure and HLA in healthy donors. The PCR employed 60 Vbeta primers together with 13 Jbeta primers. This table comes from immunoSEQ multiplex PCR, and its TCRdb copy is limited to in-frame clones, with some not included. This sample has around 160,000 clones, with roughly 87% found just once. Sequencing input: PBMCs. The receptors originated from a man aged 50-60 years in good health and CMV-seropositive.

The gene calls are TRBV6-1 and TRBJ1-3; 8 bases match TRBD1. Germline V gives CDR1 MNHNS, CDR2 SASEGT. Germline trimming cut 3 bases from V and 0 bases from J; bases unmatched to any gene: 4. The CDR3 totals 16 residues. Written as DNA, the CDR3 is TGTGCCAGCAGTGACCGGGACAGGATCTCTGGAAACACCATATATTTT. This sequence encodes CASSDRDRISGNTIYF.

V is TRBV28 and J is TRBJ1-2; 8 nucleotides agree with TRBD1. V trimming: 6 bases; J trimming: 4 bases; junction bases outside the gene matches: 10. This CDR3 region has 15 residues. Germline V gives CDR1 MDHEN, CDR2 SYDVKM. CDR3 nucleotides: TGTGCCAGCAGACTATCGACAGGGGCTTTCTATGGCTACACCTTC. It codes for CASRLSTGAFYGYTF.

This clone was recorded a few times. In DNA form, the CDR3 reads TGTGCCAGCAGCTCTAAGCGAGACAATGAGCAGTTCTTC. It is translated as CASSSKRDNEQFF. This chain joins TRBV7-6 and TRBJ2-1, with D unresolved. The CDR3 loop spans 13 amino acids. The V end lost 4 bases, the J end lost 5 bases, and 9 bases lay between the germline ends. Germline V gene data show CDR1 as SGHVS and CDR2 as FNYEAQ.

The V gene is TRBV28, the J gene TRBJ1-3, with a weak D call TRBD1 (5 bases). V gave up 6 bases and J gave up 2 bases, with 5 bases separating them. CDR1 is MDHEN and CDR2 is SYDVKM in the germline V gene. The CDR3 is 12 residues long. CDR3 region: CASRTAGNTIYF. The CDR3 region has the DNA TGTGCCAGCAGGACAGCTGGAAACACCATATATTTT.

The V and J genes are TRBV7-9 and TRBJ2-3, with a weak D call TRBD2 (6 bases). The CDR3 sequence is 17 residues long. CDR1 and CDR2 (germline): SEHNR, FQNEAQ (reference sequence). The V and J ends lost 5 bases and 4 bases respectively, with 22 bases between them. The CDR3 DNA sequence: TGTGCCAGCAGCACCTCACGGGGGTTGATCAGGTCAGATACGCAGTATTTT. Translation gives CASSTSRGLIRSDTQYF. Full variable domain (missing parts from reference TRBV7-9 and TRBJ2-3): DTGVSQNPRHKITKRGQNVTFRCDPISEHNRLYWYRQTLGQGPEFLTYFQNEAQLEKSRLLSDRFSAERPKGSFSTLEIQRTEQGDSAMYLCASSTSRGLIRSDTQYFGPGTRLTVL.

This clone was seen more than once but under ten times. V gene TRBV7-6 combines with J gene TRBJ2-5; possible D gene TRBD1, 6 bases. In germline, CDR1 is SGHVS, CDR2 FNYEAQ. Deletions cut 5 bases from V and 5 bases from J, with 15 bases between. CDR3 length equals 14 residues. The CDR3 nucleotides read TGTGCCAGCAGCCCGCTAGGGGGTGAGGAGACCCAGTACTTC. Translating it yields CASSPLGGEETQYF.

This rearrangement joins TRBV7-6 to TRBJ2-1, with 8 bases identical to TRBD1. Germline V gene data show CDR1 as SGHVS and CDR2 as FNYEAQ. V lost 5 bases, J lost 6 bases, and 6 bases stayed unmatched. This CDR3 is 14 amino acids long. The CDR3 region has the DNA TGTGCCAGCAGCGCGACAGGGGCAATCAATGAGCAGTTCTTC. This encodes CASSATGAINEQFF.

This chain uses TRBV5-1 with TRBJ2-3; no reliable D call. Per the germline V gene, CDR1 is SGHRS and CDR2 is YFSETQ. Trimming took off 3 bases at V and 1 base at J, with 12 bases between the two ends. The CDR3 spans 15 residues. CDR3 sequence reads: CASSWSSPGTDTQYF. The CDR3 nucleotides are TGCGCCAGCAGCTGGAGCAGTCCCGGCACAGATACGCAGTATTTT. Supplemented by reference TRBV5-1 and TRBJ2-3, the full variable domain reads KAGVTQTPRYLIKTRGQQVTLSCSPISGHRSVSWYQQTPGQGLQFLFEYFSETQRNKGNFPGRFSGRQFSNSRSEMNVSTLELGDSALYLCASSWSSPGTDTQYFGPGTRLTVL.

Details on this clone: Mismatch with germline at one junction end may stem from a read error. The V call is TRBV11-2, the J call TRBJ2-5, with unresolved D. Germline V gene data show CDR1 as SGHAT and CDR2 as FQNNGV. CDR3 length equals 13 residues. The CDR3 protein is CASSLELSGTQYF. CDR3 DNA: TGTGCCAGCAGCCTAGAGCTGTCAGGGACCCAGTACTTC. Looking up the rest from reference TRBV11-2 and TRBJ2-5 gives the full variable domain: EAGVAQSPRYKIIEKRQSVAFWCNPISGHATLYWYQQILGQGPKLLIQFQNNGVVDDSQLPKDRFSAERLKGVDSTLKIQPAKLEDSAVYLCASSLELSGTQYFGPGTRLLVL.

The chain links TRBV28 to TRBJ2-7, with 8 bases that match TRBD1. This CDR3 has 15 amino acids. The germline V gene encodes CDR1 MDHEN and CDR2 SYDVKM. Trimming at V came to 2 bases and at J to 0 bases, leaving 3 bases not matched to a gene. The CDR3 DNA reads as TGTGCCAGCAGTTTAGACAGGGGTCTCTCCTACGAGCAGTACTTC. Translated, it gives CASSLDRGLSYEQYF.

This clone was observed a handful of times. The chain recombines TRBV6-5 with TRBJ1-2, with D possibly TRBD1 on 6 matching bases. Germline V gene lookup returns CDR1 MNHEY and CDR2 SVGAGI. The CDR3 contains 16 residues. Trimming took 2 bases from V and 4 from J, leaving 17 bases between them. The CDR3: CASSYPAGAGGYGYTF. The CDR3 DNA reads TGTGCCAGCAGTTACCCCGCGGGGGCAGGCGGCTATGGCTACACCTTC.

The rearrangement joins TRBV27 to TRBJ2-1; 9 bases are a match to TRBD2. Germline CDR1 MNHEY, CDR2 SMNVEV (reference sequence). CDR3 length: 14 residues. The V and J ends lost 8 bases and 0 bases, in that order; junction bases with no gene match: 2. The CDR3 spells CASLAGSSYNEQFF. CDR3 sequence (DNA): TGTGCCAGCCTAGCGGGAAGCTCCTACAATGAGCAGTTCTTC.

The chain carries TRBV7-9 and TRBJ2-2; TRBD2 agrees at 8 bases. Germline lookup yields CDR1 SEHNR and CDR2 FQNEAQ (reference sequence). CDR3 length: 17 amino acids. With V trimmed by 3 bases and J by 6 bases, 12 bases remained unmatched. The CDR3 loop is CASSFSQLAGFPGELFF. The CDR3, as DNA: TGTGCCAGCAGCTTCTCTCAGTTAGCGGGATTCCCCGGGGAGCTGTTTTTT.

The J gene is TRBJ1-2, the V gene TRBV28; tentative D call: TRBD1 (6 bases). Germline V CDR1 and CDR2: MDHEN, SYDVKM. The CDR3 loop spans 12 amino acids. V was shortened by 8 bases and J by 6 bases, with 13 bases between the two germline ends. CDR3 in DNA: TGTGCCAGCGGGAAACAGGGCGATGGCTACACCTTC. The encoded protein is CASGKQGDGYTF.

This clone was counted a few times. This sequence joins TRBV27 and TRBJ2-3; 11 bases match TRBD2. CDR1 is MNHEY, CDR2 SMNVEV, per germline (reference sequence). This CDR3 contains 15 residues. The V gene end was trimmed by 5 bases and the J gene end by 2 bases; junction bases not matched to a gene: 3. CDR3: CASSPGLAATDTQYF. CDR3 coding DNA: TGTGCCAGCAGTCCGGGACTAGCGGCCACAGATACGCAGTATTTT.

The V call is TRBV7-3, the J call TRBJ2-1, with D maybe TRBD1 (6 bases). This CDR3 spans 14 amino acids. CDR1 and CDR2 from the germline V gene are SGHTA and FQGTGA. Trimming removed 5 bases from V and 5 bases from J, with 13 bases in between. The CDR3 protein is CASSPSRTDNEQFF. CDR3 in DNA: TGTGCCAGCAGCCCATCACGGACAGACAATGAGCAGTTCTTC.

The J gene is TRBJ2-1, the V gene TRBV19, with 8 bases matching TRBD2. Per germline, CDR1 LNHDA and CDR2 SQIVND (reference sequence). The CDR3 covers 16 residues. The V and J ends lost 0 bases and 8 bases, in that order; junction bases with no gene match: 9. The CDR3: CASSIDRAGGTDEQFF. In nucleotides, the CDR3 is TGTGCCAGTAGTATAGATCGGGCGGGAGGCACGGATGAGCAGTTCTTC. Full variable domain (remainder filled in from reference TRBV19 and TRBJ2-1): DGGITQSPKYLFRKEGQNVTLSCEQNLNHDAMYWYRQDPGQGLRLIYYSQIVNDFQKGDIAEGYSVSREKKESFPLTVTSAQKNPTAFYLCASSIDRAGGTDEQFFGPGTRLTVL.

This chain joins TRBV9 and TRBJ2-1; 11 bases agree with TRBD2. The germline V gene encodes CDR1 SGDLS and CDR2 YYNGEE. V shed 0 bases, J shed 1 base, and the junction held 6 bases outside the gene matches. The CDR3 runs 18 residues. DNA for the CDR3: TGTGCCAGCAGCGTAGGGAGGCTAGCGGGGGGATCCTACAATGAGCAGTTCTTC. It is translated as CASSVGRLAGGSYNEQFF.

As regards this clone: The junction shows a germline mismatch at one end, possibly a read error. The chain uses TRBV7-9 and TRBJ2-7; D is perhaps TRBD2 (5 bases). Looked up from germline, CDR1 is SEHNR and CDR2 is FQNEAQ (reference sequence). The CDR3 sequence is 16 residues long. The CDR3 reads CSSSLATGLDPYEQYF. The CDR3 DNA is TGTTCCAGCAGCTTAGCCACCGGACTGGATCCCTACGAGCAGTACTTC.

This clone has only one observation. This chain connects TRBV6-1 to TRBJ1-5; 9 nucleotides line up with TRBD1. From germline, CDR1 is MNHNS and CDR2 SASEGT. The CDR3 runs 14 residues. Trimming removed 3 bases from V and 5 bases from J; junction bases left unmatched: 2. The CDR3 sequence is CASSETGGDQPQHF. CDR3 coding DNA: TGTGCCAGCAGTGAGACAGGGGGAGATCAGCCCCAGCATTTT.

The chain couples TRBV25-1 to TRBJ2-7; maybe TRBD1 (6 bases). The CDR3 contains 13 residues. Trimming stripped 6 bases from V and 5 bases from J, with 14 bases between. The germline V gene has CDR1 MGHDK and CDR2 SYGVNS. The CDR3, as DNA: TGTGCCAGCAGCCTGATGACAGGCCACGAGCAGTACTTC. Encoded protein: CASSLMTGHEQYF.

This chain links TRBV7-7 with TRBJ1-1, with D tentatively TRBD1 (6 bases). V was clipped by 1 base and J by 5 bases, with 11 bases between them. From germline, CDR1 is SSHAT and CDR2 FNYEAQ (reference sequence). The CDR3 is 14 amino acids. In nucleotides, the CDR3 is TGTGCCAGCAGCTTAGGGACAGAACAAACTGAAGCTTTCTTT. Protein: CASSLGTEQTEAFF.

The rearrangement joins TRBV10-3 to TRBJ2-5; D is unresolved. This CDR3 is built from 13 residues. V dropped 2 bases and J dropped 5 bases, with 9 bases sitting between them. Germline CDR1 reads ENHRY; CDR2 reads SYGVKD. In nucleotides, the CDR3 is TGTGCCATCAGTGAGATGCAGTTGGAGACCCAGTACTTC. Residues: CAISEMQLETQYF.

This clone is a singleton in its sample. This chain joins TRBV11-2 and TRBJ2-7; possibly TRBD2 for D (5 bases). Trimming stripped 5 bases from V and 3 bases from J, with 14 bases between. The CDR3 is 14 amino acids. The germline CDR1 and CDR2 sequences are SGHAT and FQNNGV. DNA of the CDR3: TGTGCCAGCAGCACCGTGGGTGGGAGCTACGAGCAGTACTTC. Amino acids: CASSTVGGSYEQYF.

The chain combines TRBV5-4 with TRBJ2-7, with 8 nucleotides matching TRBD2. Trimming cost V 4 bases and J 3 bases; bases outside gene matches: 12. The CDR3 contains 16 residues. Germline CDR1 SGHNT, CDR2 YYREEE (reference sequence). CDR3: CASSGGGVAGYYEQYF. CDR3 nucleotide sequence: TGTGCCAGCAGCGGGGGTGGGGTAGCGGGATACTACGAGCAGTACTTC. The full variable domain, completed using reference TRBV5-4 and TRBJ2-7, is ETGVTQSPTHLIKTRGQQVTLRCSSQSGHNTVSWYQQALGQGPQFIFQYYREEENGRGNFPPRFSGLQFPNYSSELNVNALELDDSALYLCASSGGGVAGYYEQYFGPGTRLTVT.

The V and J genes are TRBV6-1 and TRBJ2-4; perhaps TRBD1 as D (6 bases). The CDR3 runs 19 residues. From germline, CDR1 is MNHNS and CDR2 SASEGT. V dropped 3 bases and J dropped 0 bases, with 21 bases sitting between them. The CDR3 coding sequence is TGTGCCAGCAGTGATAAGGCTGGGGCAGGGGCTTTAGCCAAAAACATTCAGTACTTC. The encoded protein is CASSDKAGAGALAKNIQYF.

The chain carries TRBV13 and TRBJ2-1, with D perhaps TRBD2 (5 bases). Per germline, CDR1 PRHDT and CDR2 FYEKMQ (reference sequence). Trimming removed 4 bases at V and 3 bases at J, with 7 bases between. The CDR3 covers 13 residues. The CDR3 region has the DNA TGTGCCAGCAGCTCCCGGGACTACAATGAGCAGTTCTTC. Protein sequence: CASSSRDYNEQFF.

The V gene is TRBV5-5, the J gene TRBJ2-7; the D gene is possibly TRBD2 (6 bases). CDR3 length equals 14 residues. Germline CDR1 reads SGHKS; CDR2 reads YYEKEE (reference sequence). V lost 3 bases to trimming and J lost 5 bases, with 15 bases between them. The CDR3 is CASSWGGGTHEQYF. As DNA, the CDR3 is TGTGCCAGCAGCTGGGGTGGGGGGACCCACGAGCAGTACTTC.

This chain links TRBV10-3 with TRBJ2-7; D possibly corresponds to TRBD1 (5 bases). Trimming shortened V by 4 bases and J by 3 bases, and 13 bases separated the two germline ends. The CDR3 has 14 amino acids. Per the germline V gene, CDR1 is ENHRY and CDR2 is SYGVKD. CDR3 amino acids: CAISVGQGNYEQYF. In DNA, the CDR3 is TGTGCCATCAGTGTAGGGCAGGGCAACTACGAGCAGTACTTC.

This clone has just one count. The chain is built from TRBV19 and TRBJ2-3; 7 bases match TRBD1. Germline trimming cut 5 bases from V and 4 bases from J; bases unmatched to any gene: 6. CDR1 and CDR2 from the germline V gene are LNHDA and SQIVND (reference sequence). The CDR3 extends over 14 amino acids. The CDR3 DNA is TGTGCCAGTAGTGGGGACAGATGGGCAGATACGCAGTATTTT. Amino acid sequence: CASSGDRWADTQYF.